This T cell receptor (beta chain) was captured by sequencing in a study of cytomegalovirus exposure and HLA in healthy donors. Study findings and constraints: Investigators reported approximately 150 TCR beta chains as tied to cytomegalovirus. Relative to the roughly 700-donor mean, N-insertions were reportedly fewer in an Asian-associated ancestry cluster in a later analysis. Other equally common chains were less clonally expanded than HLA-associated TCR beta chains, a later analysis showed.

CDR1 is LGHNA, CDR2 YNFKEQ, per germline. Trimming stripped 1 base from V and 2 bases from J, with 18 bases between. This CDR3 comprises 17 residues. The table lists this clone with a count of one. Its antigen is unidentified. The PCR ran on 60 Vbeta and 13 Jbeta primers. Clones were sequenced by immunoSEQ multiplex PCR, and TCRdb holds only the in-frame ones, with some missing. The data show 160,000 or so clones, 80% to 90% seen once. The sequenced material came from PBMCs. The source of this sequence is a woman aged 25 to 39 in good health and CMV-seropositive. The V call is TRBV4-2, the J call TRBJ2-7; D call uncertain. Here the CDR3 DNA reads TGTGCCAGCAGCCAAGTCGGCGAGACTCCATACCCCTACGAGCAGTACTTC. Encoded protein: CASSQVGETPYPYEQYF.